The clone carrying this T cell receptor (beta chain) showed up just a few times. The antigen is not known. This sample is part of a study of response to subunit inactivated influenza vaccine. Study-wide findings and caveats: The study's authors posited that every seasonal influenza vaccination enlists few new T cells.

CDR3 length: 15 residues. V lost 5 bases and J lost 7, with 21 bases in between. Germline V gene sequence: CDR1 DFQATT, CDR2 SNEGSKA (reference sequence). TCRdb fed the RT-PCR reads into MiXCR, producing one record per CDR3 protein. Of around 530,000 distinct CDR3 sequences listed, about 15% were seen once; the top ten hold roughly 3%. The chain recombines TRBV20-1 with TRBJ2-1; D perhaps matches TRBD2 (6 bases). Material: CD4+ T cells sorted from PBMCs, obtained around 25 months after vaccination. The clonotype comes from a man between 50 and 75 years old who received an inactivated influenza vaccine. The DNA for the CDR3 is TGCAGTGCTCCCTCGGCGGAGACTAGGTCGAATGAGCAGTTCTTC. This gives the protein CSAPSAETRSNEQFF.